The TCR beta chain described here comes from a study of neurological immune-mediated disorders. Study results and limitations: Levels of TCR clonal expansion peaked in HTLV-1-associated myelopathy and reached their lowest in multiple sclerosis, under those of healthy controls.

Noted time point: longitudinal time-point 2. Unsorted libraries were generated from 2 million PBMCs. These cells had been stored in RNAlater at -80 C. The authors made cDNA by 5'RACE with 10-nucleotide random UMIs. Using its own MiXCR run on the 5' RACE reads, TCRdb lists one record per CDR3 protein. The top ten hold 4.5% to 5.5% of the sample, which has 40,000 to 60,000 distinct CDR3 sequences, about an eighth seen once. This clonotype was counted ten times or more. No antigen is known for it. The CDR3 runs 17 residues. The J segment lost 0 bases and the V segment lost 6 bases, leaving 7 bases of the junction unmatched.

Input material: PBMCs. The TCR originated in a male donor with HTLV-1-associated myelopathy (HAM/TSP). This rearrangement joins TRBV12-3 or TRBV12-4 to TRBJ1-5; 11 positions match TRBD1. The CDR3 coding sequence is TGTGCCAGCAGGGAAGACGGGACAGGGGGTAGCAATCAGCCCCAGCATTTT. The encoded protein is CASREDGTGGSNQPQHF.